This T cell receptor beta chain was sequenced for a study of early T cells in non-severe SARS-CoV-2 infection (dated by TCRdb to the early 2020s). Regarding the complete study: Bulk RNA from unsorted whole blood was used for TCR sequencing, so alpha and beta chains could not be paired. General conclusions and limits of the study: VDJdb matching was skewed toward anti-spike CD8 responses and likely underestimated virus-specific expansions, missing private and CD4 specificities.

A case-control design nested within a healthcare worker cohort in London, UK, was used, with weekly nasopharyngeal swab PCR tests and blood sampling performed. Healthcare workers were enrolled in the week of the UK lockdown, from 23 to 31 March 2020, and were followed every week for up to roughly 15 weeks. Taken from cysteine to phenylalanine, the CDR3 has 13 residues. Only the CDR3 DNA stays, 39 bases, in frame from base 1. Between the V and J ends, shortened by 5 bases and 2 bases respectively, the junction contains 8 bases. Reading the germline V gene gives CDR1 MNHNS and CDR2 SASEGT. Library method: 5' RACE. Sequencer: NextSeq 500. Unique molecular identifiers were attached to individual cDNA molecules in the TCR library protocol so that sequencing error and PCR bias could be corrected. Both TCR alpha and beta chains were sequenced, and tight co-correlation was observed between alpha and beta sequence abundances in each sample. The study's processing was this. Decombinator V4 was used to annotate TCR sequences for V gene, J gene and CDR3. Expanded TCRs were defined as changing significantly between any two time points under a Poisson model with p below 0.0001. Abundances of TCRs were expressed as counts per million after normalisation to the total number of TCRs sequenced in each sample. TRAV1-2 paired with TRAJ12, TRAJ20 or TRAJ33 defined MAIT TCRs, while TRAV10 paired with TRAJ18 defined iNKT TCRs. VDJdb, accessed 1 November 2021, was searched for CMV, EBV and SARS-CoV-2 annotated TCRs, with TCRs annotated for multiple antigens excluded. The public reads were quality trimmed at Q25 with fastp and then assembled into clones with MiXCR by TCRdb, keeping productive beta chains. Under each unique CDR3 protein, matching rows form one entry showing the most common genes and DNA. The V and J calls here are based on TCRdb, not the publication. This sample is represented by fewer than 80,000 distinct CDR3 sequences; over 9% of them were singletons. 12% of the sample comes from the top ten.

About this clonotype: Its recognized antigen is unknown. Base qualities are not at hand, and no much larger clone is one base apart.

The sequence is built from TRBV6-1 and TRBJ2-3; no D gene can be assigned with confidence. Sequencing was performed on whole blood, taken at baseline. The receptor was isolated from an adult who was a healthcare worker with PCR-confirmed SARS-CoV-2 infection or an uninfected control (not recorded which). CDR3 reads: CASSHLHTDTQYF. The nucleotides are TGTGCCAGCAGTCACCTCCACACAGATACGCAGTATTTT.